These 21 T cell receptor beta chains share one sample of origin, sequenced in a study of blood T cell repertoires in COVID-19. The assay was immunoSEQ multiplex PCR, and TCRdb's table has in-frame clones only and misses some. The sample records fewer than 300,000 clones, approximately 85% being singletons. Sequenced input: PBMCs or T cells enriched from blood (not recorded which). These receptors were obtained from a young woman who had recovered from COVID-19.

The rearrangement links TRBV5-1 to TRBJ1-2; 8 bases fit TRBD1. The CDR3 sequence is 15 residues long. CDR1 and CDR2 from the germline V gene are SGHRS and YFSETQ. Unmatched junction bases numbered 7, after V lost 4 bases and J lost 2 bases. CDR3 in DNA: TGCGCCAGCAGCATGACAGGGGACATCAACTATGGCTACACCTTC. Encoded protein: CASSMTGDINYGYTF.

The sample holds a few counts of this clone. This chain joins TRBV25-1 and TRBJ2-7, with D possibly TRBD2 on 5 matching bases. The germline V gene encodes CDR1 MGHDK and CDR2 SYGVNS. The V end was cut by 6 bases, the J end by 2 bases, with 14 bases between. CDR3 length equals 14 residues. The CDR3 bases are TGTGCCAGCAGCTTCGGAGGCGTCGCCTACGAGCAGTACTTC. Amino acid sequence: CASSFGGVAYEQYF.

The rearrangement uses TRBV6-5 and TRBJ1-6; D perhaps matches TRBD1 (6 bases). Germline CDR1 and CDR2: MNHEY and SVGAGI. The CDR3 is 16 amino acids. V lost 2 bases, J lost 5 bases, and 13 bases lay in between. This CDR3 reads CASSYETGQNNSPLHF. CDR3 in DNA: TGTGCCAGCAGTTACGAAACTGGACAGAATAATTCACCCCTCCACTTT.

The rearrangement uses TRBV6-4 and TRBJ2-1, with D possibly matching TRBD2 (7 bases). Germline assignment: CDR1 MRHNA and CDR2 SNTAGT. The ends were cut back, 5 bases at V and 7 bases at J, with 15 bases in the middle. CDR3 size: 14 residues. CDR3 region: CASSREGGPNEQFF. In DNA form, the CDR3 reads TGTGCCAGCAGTAGAGAGGGGGGGCCGAATGAGCAGTTCTTC.

The chain joins TRBV7-2 to TRBJ1-1; 7 bases are shared with TRBD1. The CDR3 spans 13 residues. J gave up 4 bases and V 5 bases, and 4 bases lay outside the gene matches. CDR1 and CDR2 from the germline V gene are SGHTA and FQGNSA. Written as DNA, the CDR3 is TGTGCCAGCAGCCTCAACAGGGGCACTGAAGCTTTCTTT. Its protein is CASSLNRGTEAFF.

CDR3 protein: CASSQGTSGITDTQYF. CDR3 nucleotide sequence: TGTGCCAGCAGCCAGGGGACTAGCGGGATCACAGATACGCAGTATTTT. The J gene is TRBJ2-3, the V gene TRBV4-2; 13 bases are a match to TRBD2. With 3 bases clipped from V and 2 bases from J, the junction kept 2 bases outside the gene matches. Looked up from germline, CDR1 is LGHNA and CDR2 is YNFKEQ. The CDR3 spans 16 residues.

The genes are TRBV5-1 and TRBJ1-4; no firm D call. Trimming removed 1 base at V and 2 bases at J, with 9 bases between. Germline V gives CDR1 SGHRS, CDR2 YFSETQ. The CDR3 length is 15 residues. CDR3 DNA sequence: TGCGCCAGCAGCTTGACACGGGGTACTAATGAAAAACTGTTTTTT. It specifies CASSLTRGTNEKLFF.

V usage is TRBV28 and J usage is TRBJ2-1, with 11 bases fitting TRBD2. The CDR3 has 13 amino acids. The germline V gene has CDR1 MDHEN and CDR2 SYDVKM. The CDR3 is CATISGGADEQFF. The CDR3 nucleotides read TGTGCTACTATTAGCGGGGGGGCGGATGAGCAGTTCTTC.

The chain recombines TRBV6-5 with TRBJ2-5; tentative D call: TRBD2 (7 bases). The CDR3 covers 15 residues. Trimming pared 0 bases from V and 7 bases from J, leaving 15 bases between. CDR1 and CDR2 (germline): MNHEY, SVGAGI. CDR3 sequence: CASSYSGGALGTQYF. CDR3 bases: TGTGCCAGCAGTTACTCGGGGGGGGCCCTTGGGACCCAGTACTTC.

As DNA, the CDR3 is TGTGCCAGCAGCAAAGTTCGAACAGGGGGCAGATGGGGAAACACCATATATTTT. Translated, it gives CASSKVRTGGRWGNTIYF. This rearrangement joins TRBV21-1 to TRBJ1-3; the tabulated D call, TRBD1, remains unverified against the DNA. TRBV21-1 is termed a pseudogene. The CDR3 contains 18 residues.

The V and J genes are TRBV30 and TRBJ1-4; 7 nucleotides align to TRBD1. The germline V gene encodes CDR1 GTSNPN and CDR2 SVGIG (reference sequence). V lost 6 bases to trimming and J lost 7 bases; unmatched junction nucleotides: 8. The CDR3 consists of 13 residues. CDR3 sequence reads: CACYRGESEKLFF. The CDR3 DNA reads TGTGCCTGTTACAGGGGCGAAAGTGAAAAACTGTTTTTT. The whole variable domain, remainder taken from reference TRBV30 and TRBJ1-4, is SQTIHQWPATLVQPVGSPLSLECTVEGTSNPNLYWYRQAAGRGLQLLFYSVGIGQISSEVPQNLSASRPQDRQFILSSKKLLLSDSGFYLCACYRGESEKLFFGSGTQLSVL.

This clone has a single count. The chain couples TRBV6-4 to TRBJ1-2; tentative D call: TRBD1 (6 bases). This CDR3 is 15 amino acids long. With 3 bases removed from V and 6 bases from J, the gap between germline ends came to 17 bases. CDR1 and CDR2 from the germline V gene are MRHNA and SNTAGT. CDR3 sequence reads: CASSDRHNRVDGYTF. Here the CDR3 DNA reads TGTGCCAGCAGTGATCGACATAACAGGGTCGATGGCTACACCTTC.

The genes are TRBV16 and TRBJ1-2, with TRBD1 matching 7 bases. This CDR3 has 15 residues. In germline, CDR1 is KGHSY, CDR2 FQNENV. V gave up 2 bases and J gave up 4 bases; unmatched junction bases: 7. The CDR3 coding sequence is TGTGCCAGCAGCCAAACCTGGACAGGTGCCTATGGCTACACCTTC. Translation: CASSQTWTGAYGYTF.

The gene calls are TRBV28 and TRBJ2-5; 8 nucleotides line up with TRBD2. Unmatched junction bases numbered 14, after V lost 6 bases and J lost 2 bases. Per the germline V gene, CDR1 is MDHEN and CDR2 is SYDVKM. The length of the CDR3 is 17 residues. The CDR3 nucleotides are TGTGCCAGCAGCCTAATACTAGCGGCTGGGGAACAAGAGACCCAGTACTTC. Translated: CASSLILAAGEQETQYF. The variable domain in full, with the rest retrieved from reference TRBV28 and TRBJ2-5, is DVKVTQSSRYLVKRTGEKVFLECVQDMDHENMFWYRQDPGLGLRLIYFSYDVKMKEKGDIPEGYSVSREKKERFSLILESASTNQTSMYLCASSLILAAGEQETQYFGPGTRLLVL.

V gene TRBV14 combines with J gene TRBJ2-1; a weak D match, TRBD1 (5 bases). In germline, CDR1 is SGHDN, CDR2 FVKESK. CDR3 length: 13 amino acids. Trimming stripped 4 bases from V and 9 bases from J, with 13 bases between. DNA for the CDR3: TGTGCCAGCAGCCTAAGGGGCGATAGTGAGCAGTTCTTC. It specifies CASSLRGDSEQFF. The entire variable domain, with the rest obtained from reference TRBV14 and TRBJ2-1, is as follows: EAGVTQFPSHSVIEKGQTVTLRCDPISGHDNLYWYRRVMGKEIKFLLHFVKESKQDESGMPNNRFLAERTGGTYSTLKVQPAELEDSGVYFCASSLRGDSEQFFGPGTRLTVL.

This clone came up once. The rearrangement joins TRBV5-8 to TRBJ1-1; no definite D call. CDR1 is SGHTS and CDR2 is YDEGEE in the germline V gene. Trimming shortened V by 4 bases and J by 5 bases, and 9 bases separated the two germline ends. The CDR3 totals 12 residues. As DNA, the CDR3 is TGTGCCAGCAGCGAAGGAGAAACTGAAGCTTTCTTT. The encoded protein is CASSEGETEAFF.

The V and J genes are TRBV6-5 and TRBJ1-3, with D perhaps matching TRBD1 (6 bases). With 6 bases removed from V and 4 bases from J, the gap between germline ends came to 16 bases. This CDR3 spans 15 amino acids. Germline-derived CDR1 and CDR2 are MNHEY and SVGAGI. The CDR3 DNA sequence: TGTGCCAGCAGCAATTCCGGGACACTCGGAAACACCATATATTTT. It is translated as CASSNSGTLGNTIYF.

The V call is TRBV5-4, the J call TRBJ2-5; TRBD2 matches 10 bases. V shed 1 base, J shed 1 base, and the junction held 7 bases outside the gene matches. From germline, CDR1 is SGHNT and CDR2 YYREEE (reference sequence). The CDR3 runs 17 residues. The DNA for the CDR3 is TGTGCCAGCAGCTTGTGGTTGGCTAGCGGGGGCCAAGAGACCCAGTACTTC. Encoded protein: CASSLWLASGGQETQYF.

A few counts support this clone. V usage is TRBV28 and J usage is TRBJ2-7, with 15 bases identical to TRBD2. This CDR3 region has 17 residues. Trimming at V came to 4 bases and at J to 1 base, leaving 5 bases not matched to a gene. The germline V gene encodes CDR1 MDHEN and CDR2 SYDVKM. CDR3 loop: CASSSGTSGGPSYEQYF. Written as DNA, the CDR3 is TGTGCCAGCAGTTCCGGGACTAGCGGGGGGCCATCCTACGAGCAGTACTTC.

The chain employs TRBV7-6 and TRBJ2-1; the match to TRBD2 covers 11 bases. The CDR3 is made up of 17 amino acids. Germline V lookup: CDR1 SGHVS, CDR2 FNYEAQ. Trimming cost V 4 bases and J 2 bases; bases outside gene matches: 7. The CDR3: CASSSFSGRAPYNEQFF. The CDR3 DNA sequence: TGTGCCAGCAGCTCCTTTAGCGGGAGGGCCCCCTACAATGAGCAGTTCTTC.

This clone was detected once. The V gene is TRBV14, the J gene TRBJ1-2; tentative D call: TRBD1 (5 bases). Deletions cut 1 base from V and 6 bases from J, with 12 bases between. This CDR3 region has 14 residues. Per germline, CDR1 SGHDN and CDR2 FVKESK. Written as DNA, the CDR3 is TGTGCCAGCAGCCAAGGCAGGGCTTGGAATGGCTACACCTTC. This translates into CASSQGRAWNGYTF.